This TCR beta chain was documented in a study of blood T cell repertoires in COVID-19. For the study at large: Sites across the United States, Italy and Spain contributed samples from acute and convalescent COVID-19. PBMCs, B-cell-depleted T cells, or T cells provided the cDNA or gDNA that made up the material.

In the study's own analysis: Amplification from reference gene primers served as the basis for estimated nucleated cell counts. The repertoire was sequenced with immunoSEQ multiplex PCR; TCRdb's copy has only in-frame clones and lacks some. V and J calls and clone size follow that table, whereas D and trimming were derived from the DNA. The table records roughly 250,000 clones, approximately 84% of them present only once. This clonotype originated in a human donor in a cohort sampled during active COVID-19. The sample was peripheral blood.

Written as DNA, the CDR3 is TGTGCCAGCAGCTCCGACAGGGAATTGGGGGAGCAGTACTTC. Translation gives CASSSDRELGEQYF. This chain connects TRBV11-2 to TRBJ2-7, with TRBD1 matching over 7 bases. The CDR3 contains 14 residues. With V trimmed by 4 bases and J by 7 bases, 10 bases remained unmatched. The V gene's germline CDR1 is SGHAT and CDR2 FQNNGV.